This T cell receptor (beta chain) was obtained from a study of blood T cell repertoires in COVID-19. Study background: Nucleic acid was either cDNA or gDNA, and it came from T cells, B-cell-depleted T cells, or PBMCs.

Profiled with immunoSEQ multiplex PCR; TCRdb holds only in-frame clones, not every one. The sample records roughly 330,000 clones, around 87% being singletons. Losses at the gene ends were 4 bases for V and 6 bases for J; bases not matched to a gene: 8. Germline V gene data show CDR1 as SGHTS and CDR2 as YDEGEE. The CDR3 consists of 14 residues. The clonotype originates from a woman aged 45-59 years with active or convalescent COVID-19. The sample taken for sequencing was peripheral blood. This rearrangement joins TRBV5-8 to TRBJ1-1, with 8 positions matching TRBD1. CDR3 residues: CASSVPSRGPEAFF. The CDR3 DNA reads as TGTGCCAGCAGCGTACCTTCCAGGGGGCCTGAAGCTTTCTTT.